This T cell receptor (beta chain) derives from a study of cytomegalovirus exposure and HLA in healthy donors (dated by TCRdb to 2015 to 2018). The study in broad terms: In an earlier analysis of approximately 640 of the donors, approximately 260 Gb of sequence data and just under 120 million unique TCR beta sequences from about 179 million T cells were reported. Of the roughly 400 genotyped donors, approximately 80% fell in the genetic ancestry cluster associated with self-reported Caucasian donors. A later genetic analysis used genome-wide SNP genotypes for about 65% of the roughly 670 donors, treating that subset as a discovery cohort. In an earlier analysis of 550 to 700 of the donors, high-throughput TCR beta sequencing was used to judge whether each TCR beta V gene segment behaved as functional or pseudogenic. The number of typed donors differed by locus: about 620-630 for A, B, C, DRB1 and DQB1; 522 for DQA1; around 610 for DPA1; and about 450 for DPB1. Besides the first cohort of roughly 660 subjects, a separate validation cohort made up of over 95 different subjects was used. In the later analysis, no new phenotypic data were used to find candidate immune exposures; instead, reliance was placed on TCR beta sequences and their occurrence across donors. Among some 410 genotyped donors of the cohort, an average of roughly 230,000 unique TCR beta nucleotide sequences was sequenced per donor, of which about 20% were non-productive. Every discovery cohort repertoire had been produced on one sequencing platform. The T cell repertoires of under 750 subjects were profiled by immunosequencing and related to cytomegalovirus serostatus. To study patterns of TCR occurrence, a later analysis re-analyzed previously published TCR beta repertoires from hundreds of donors and added high-resolution HLA genotyping. Both class I and class II loci were covered by HLA typing, at four-digit resolution. Donor age, sex, ethnicity and CMV serostatus were collected together with the repertoire data. An early release covering around 630 HLA-typed donors comprised about 320 gigabases of sequencing data and tens of millions of unique TCR sequences. The aim of the study was to test whether cataloging public T cell receptors could identify signatures of past pathogen exposure. The study combined high-throughput TCR immunosequencing, statistical association of individual TCRs with disease status, and machine learning to predict cytomegalovirus infection status. About five DR-DQ haplotypes were handled as single units for association and clustering because linkage in the cohort was strong. Summary of the overall study and its limitations: Compared with equally common non-associated chains, HLA-associated TCR beta chains in a later analysis were more clonally expanded and had lower generation probabilities. At a false discovery rate of 0.05, a later analysis linked fewer than 20,000 TCR beta sequences to specific HLA alleles. Immune exposure information for the cohort was limited to CMV serostatus. While some public TCRs were present in many individuals, most TCR sequences turned up only very rarely across donors. A later analysis found that TCR association rates varied across HLA loci, with DRB1 alleles showing the most associated TCRs and HLA-C alleles the fewest. This cohort had only TCR beta chains sequenced, and the lack of alpha or paired-chain data limited which features could be detected. Broadly in line with IMGT annotations, most TCR beta V segments showed up in productive rearrangements about 90% or about 30% of the time in an earlier analysis of 450 to 600 of the donors. In the study, some 160 TCR beta chains were listed as associated with cytomegalovirus. According to a later analysis, most CMV-associated TCR beta chains appeared to be HLA-restricted, and the HLA associations seemed to be driven largely by CMV exposure. Correlated functional status among segregating V segments might reflect linkage disequilibrium, but an unknown experimental factor could not be ruled out. An association between a missense DCLRE1C variant and V-gene and J-gene trimming of TCR beta chains was found in a later genetic analysis and replicated in an independent cohort. Presence/absence analyses assumed roughly uniform sequencing depth across donors, an assumption that may not hold. Because counts were too low, more than 15 rarely observed V segments, including chromosome 9 orphons, were left out of the earlier analysis of 587 of the donors. When HLA alleles, especially DR and DQ, strongly co-occurred, TCR associations were difficult to assign to individual alleles. The authors suggested that the approach could potentially be extended to other disease states and immunological phenotypes. A further reported finding was that TCR beta sequences accurately predicted the HLA-A and HLA-B alleles for most subjects in the first cohort. In vitro tests confirmed that a few of the cytomegalovirus-associated TCR beta chains recognize cytomegalovirus antigens. HLA typing was unavailable for some donors at each locus, so association tests used only the typed subset. According to a later analysis, parvovirus B19, influenza, CMV and Epstein-Barr virus appeared linked to several top co-occurrence clusters. According to a later genetic analysis, donors in an Asian-associated ancestry cluster had fewer N-insertions in productive TCRs than the approximately 700-donor mean. A group of highly shared sequence variants was considered likely to be a technical artifact of the sequencing pipeline. Cytomegalovirus status was reported to be diagnosed by the classifier with high specificity and sensitivity in both the original and validation cohorts.

The library was made by the immunoSEQ multiplex PCR assay. The multiplex PCR relied on a mix of 60 forward primers for TCR Vbeta segments and 13 reverse primers for TCR Jbeta segments. The CDR3 region of rearranged TCR beta genes was amplified from genomic DNA with a multiplex PCR assay. The Illumina HiSeq System was used to sequence the amplified TCR beta libraries as 87-base-pair reads. The paper's data handling went like this. A later analysis tallied some 79 million unique TCR beta chains across the approximately 670 repertoires, and some 10 million of those chains were shared by two or more donors. Raw reads were error-corrected and collapsed into unique sequences with a nearest-neighbor algorithm that merged closely related sequences to remove PCR and sequencing errors. To assign V, D and J gene segments, CDR3 sequences were aligned to IMGT reference sequences. Each retained sequence needed at least a six-nucleotide match to both a V gene segment and a J gene segment. A rearrangement counted as productive if the CDR3 had no stop codons and remained in frame with V and J, and every other rearrangement counted as non-productive. CDR3 was defined according to IMGT convention as the region running from the second conserved V-encoded cysteine to the conserved J-encoded phenylalanine. Sequences without an unambiguous match to a single V gene segment were excluded from the earlier analysis of 587 of the donors. An earlier analysis of approximately 590 of the donors classified V segments as functional when productive rearrangements were above 56.7% and as segregating when the standard deviation between donors was above 5%. To diagnose cytomegalovirus status from the catalog of TCR beta chain sequences, a statistical classification framework was built. In a later analysis, V and J genes were assigned by comparing TCR nucleotide sequences against IMGT/GENE-DB human TR gene sequences. A later analysis assigned CDR3 sequences and most-parsimonious VDJ recombination scenarios with the TCRdist pipeline. In a later analysis, every TCR beta chain was defined by the combination of its CDR3 amino acid sequence and its V-gene family, and reads without a unique V-gene family were dropped. A later analysis removed 500 to 600 highly shared, low-generation-probability nucleotide sequences to deal with suspected cross-contamination and a sequencing artifact. A later analysis calculated a clonal expansion index for each public chain from normalized within-repertoire ranks of inferred template counts. A later analysis computed generation probabilities with a VDJ recombination model fitted to out-of-frame rearrangements, and checked the results against IGoR. In a later analysis, hypergeometric tests were used to score TCR-TCR, TCR-HLA and TCR-CMV co-occurrence, with a repertoire-size bias correction applied to TCR pairs. A later analysis estimated false discovery rates by permuting HLA or CMV assignments 20 times. In a later analysis, co-occurring TCRs were grouped using DBSCAN, and TCRdist sequence similarity was added for clustering within HLA-allele-positive subsets. For co-occurrence clustering, repertoires with fewer than 30,000 or more than 120,000 public chains were excluded, along with five repertoires with anomalous nucleotide sharing. TCRdb provides this immuneACCESS table in a form limited to in-frame rearrangements. Some clones are lacking; in checked studies, under half of them reflect an unresolved V gene, and why the rest are absent is not known. That table gives V, J and clone size, and the DNA gave D and trimming. Recorded for this sample are approximately 86,000 clones; 85% of them occurred a single time. The ten largest clones take up 6.5% to 9% of the sample.

The cohort consisted of hundreds of healthy bone marrow donors. Cohort members were all nominally healthy when sampled, although unrecorded immune exposures were likely present. The donor tested CMV seropositive, placing the donor among the 290 or so seropositive members of the cohort. Every donor gave a peripheral blood sample, and the peripheral blood mononuclear cells from that sample were used for TCR beta sequencing. Genomic DNA was extracted from the blood cell samples with the Qiagen DNeasy Blood Extraction Kit. With respect to this clone: Its recognized antigen is unknown. Nothing much larger sits one base from this clone, and base qualities are not available.

The receptor's source is a man aged 40-49 years in good health and CMV-seropositive. Sequencing used PBMCs.

The CDR3 region has the sequence CASSLTSGSGTDTQYF. The DNA is as follows: TGTGCCAGCAGCCTAACTAGCGGGAGTGGCACAGATACGCAGTATTTT. The V and J genes are TRBV5-6 and TRBJ2-3; a stretch of 11 junction bases matches TRBD2. Trimming accounts for 4 bases at V and 1 base at J, while the number of junction bases matched to no gene is 5. The CDR3 goes from the cysteine to the phenylalanine over 16 residues. The only DNA kept is the CDR3, 48 bases in frame from the first base. Sequences SGHDT (CDR1) and YYEEEE (CDR2) are obtained from the germline V gene.